Detailed here is one T cell receptor (beta chain). Only in-frame clones appear in the TCRdb table, and some are missing; sequencing was by immunoSEQ multiplex PCR. Here the sample spans approximately 250,000 clones, about 91% being singletons. The sample originates from a study of blood T cell repertoires in COVID-19. Germline values: CDR1 SEHNR, CDR2 FQNEAQ (reference sequence). This CDR3 has 16 amino acids. The J segment lost 13 bases and the V segment lost 1 base, leaving 15 bases of the junction unmatched. Enrollees, about 18 to 95 years old, lived in about two dozen US areas. The chain employs TRBV7-9 and TRBJ2-2; 7 bases are shared with TRBD2. This clonotype was sampled from a middle-aged woman with acute COVID-19. The sample consisted of PBMCs or T cells enriched from blood (not recorded which). The CDR3 is CASSLVGPAGSLALFF. The CDR3 region has the DNA TGTGCCAGCAGCTTAGTCGGGCCAGCGGGAAGCCTAGCGCTGTTTTTT. The full variable domain, completed using reference TRBV7-9 and TRBJ2-2, is DTGVSQNPRHKITKRGQNVTFRCDPISEHNRLYWYRQTLGQGPEFLTYFQNEAQLEKSRLLSDRFSAERPKGSFSTLEIQRTEQGDSAMYLCASSLVGPAGSLALFFGEGSRLTVL.